The TCR beta chain described here comes from a study of OX40 agonist ivuxolimab in advanced cancers. Across the study: Every 2 weeks, patients got intravenous ivuxolimab at one of six dose levels (0.01-10 mg/kg).

There are 15 residues in the CDR3. Germline V gene data show CDR1 as LNHDA and CDR2 as SQIVND (reference sequence). Between the trimmed V and J ends, which lost 5 bases and 3 bases, there was a span of 14 bases. Some clones are missing from TCRdb's copy, which holds only in-frame ones; the method was immunoSEQ multiplex PCR. The table includes some 100,000 clones, approximately 90% detected once. The sequencing used CD4+ or CD8+ T cells sorted from blood, collected in a trial of the OX40 agonist ivuxolimab. The chain links TRBV19 to TRBJ1-5; no clear D. The origin of this receptor is an adult with an advanced solid tumor such as melanoma, head and neck, liver or kidney cancer. The CDR3 DNA sequence: TGTGCCAGTAGTTCCCCTCCGAGGGACAATCAGCCCCAGCATTTT. Protein product: CASSSPPRDNQPQHF.